The 30 T cell receptor beta chains in this list originate from one sample, sequenced in a study of T cells in women clearing cervical HPV infection. TCRdb keeps only in-frame clones here, not all; method: immunoSEQ multiplex PCR. Listed are around 46,000 clones; roughly 36% falls within the top ten. What was sequenced was blood buffy coat. These receptors came from a woman aged 18-69 years with a cervical HPV16 infection that either progressed to CIN3+ or cleared (not recorded which).

With regard to this clone: The missing CDR3 end, 3 residues past where the read stops, is filled in from the germline J gene. Other DNA sequences within the sample encode an identical CDR3. The rearrangement uses TRBV30 and TRBJ1-3; weak D call: TRBD1 (6 bases). This CDR3 contains 16 residues. Germline values: CDR1 GTSNPN, CDR2 SVGIG (reference sequence). The part of the CDR3 DNA that was read is TGTGCCTGGAGTGACGTGGACAGTACCCTCGGAAGCACA. Protein: CAWSDVDSTLGST. The complete CDR3 protein is CAWSDVDSTLGSTIYF.

A remark on this clone: The missing CDR3 end, 3 residues past where the read stops, is filled in from the germline J gene. The chain carries TRBV10-3 and TRBJ2-1; D ambiguous. CDR1 is ENHRY and CDR2 is SYGVKD in the germline V gene. V was clipped by 6 bases and J by 5 bases, with 5 bases between them. This CDR3 has 11 amino acids. CDR3 bases read: TGTGCCATCAGCTCTAACAATGAG. It yields the protein CAISSNNE. The full CDR3 reads CAISSNNEQFF.

Points on this clone: The read terminates 3 residues before the CDR3 end, so the remaining end is supplied by the germline J gene. The chain is built from TRBV30 and TRBJ2-2; D unresolved. The CDR3 contains 12 residues. Per germline, CDR1 GTSNPN and CDR2 SVGIG (reference sequence). Trimming left V 4 bases short and J 6 bases short, with 9 bases between. This CDR3 is CAWNSVSGELFF. The DNA read from the CDR3 is TGTGCCTGGAACTCGGTCTCCGGGGAG.

Points on this clone: The CDR3 extends 3 residues past the end of the read, so its final part is completed from the germline J gene. The gene calls are TRBV5-1 and TRBJ2-1; D gene uncertain. Trimming stripped 4 bases from V and 6 bases from J, with 8 bases between. The CDR3 length is 12 residues. Germline CDR1 and CDR2: SGHRS and YFSETQ. The CDR3 loop reads CASSEYGNEQFF. Incomplete CDR3 DNA: TGCGCCAGCAGCGAATACGGCAATGAG.

In regard to this clone: The sequenced fragment ends 3 residues before the CDR3 boundary, so the rest is inferred from the germline J gene. This rearrangement joins TRBV2 to TRBJ2-5; tentatively, D is TRBD1 (6 bases). The CDR3 consists of 13 residues. Germline V gene sequence: CDR1 SNHLY, CDR2 FYNNEI. Trimming cost V 2 bases and J 4 bases, with 8 bases left between them. The CDR3 loop is CASSELGGETQYF. The covered CDR3 bases are TGTGCCAGCAGTGAACTAGGGGGAGAGACC.

As concerns this clone: The sequence runs out 3 residues before the end of the CDR3; the remainder is reconstructed from the germline J gene. The chain uses TRBV7-2 and TRBJ2-5; 8 nucleotides agree with TRBD2. The CDR3 sequence is 15 residues long. With 6 bases clipped from V and 5 bases from J, the junction kept 11 bases outside the gene matches. Looked up from germline, CDR1 is SGHTA and CDR2 is FQGNSA. The CDR3 region is CASSFLGGVVETQYF. The CDR3 DNA, read in part, is TGTGCCAGCAGTTTCCTCGGGGGGGTCGTTGAGACC.

As regards this clone: The read is 3 residues too short to cover the CDR3 end, so that end is filled in from the germline J gene. The J gene is TRBJ1-6, the V gene TRBV13, with 8 nucleotides matching TRBD1. Losses at the gene ends were 4 bases for V and 7 bases for J; bases not matched to a gene: 9. Per germline, CDR1 PRHDT and CDR2 FYEKMQ (reference sequence). The CDR3 extends over 16 amino acids. CDR3 loop: CASSYTQGAGNSPLHF. The CDR3 bases that were read are TGTGCCAGCAGCTACACCCAGGGGGCTGGGAATTCACCC. The full variable domain, completed using reference TRBV13 and TRBJ1-6, is AAGVIQSPRHLIKEKRETATLKCYPIPRHDTVYWYQQGPGQDPQFLISFYEKMQSDKGSIPDRFSAQQFSDYHSELNMSSLELGDSALYFCASSYTQGAGNSPLHFGNGTRLTVT.

CDR3 region: CASSAGIQETQYF. The part of the CDR3 DNA that was read is TGTGCCAGCTCAGCAGGGATACAAGAGACT. The chain recombines TRBV18 with TRBJ2-4, with a possible D match to TRBD1 (5 bases). The read ends 3 residues before the CDR3 terminus; that terminus is restored from the germline J gene. From germline, CDR1 is KGHSH and CDR2 LQKENI. The CDR3 totals 13 residues. Combining the CDR3 with reference TRBV18 and TRBJ2-4 gives the whole variable domain NAGVMQNPRHLVRRRGQEARLRCSPMKGHSHVYWYRQLPEEGLKFMVYLQKENIIDESGMPKERFSAEFPKEGPSILRIQQVVRGDSAAYFCASSAGIQETQYFGAGTRLSVL.

Of note for this clone: The CDR3 extends 3 residues past the end of the read, so its final part is completed from the germline J gene. V is TRBV30 and J is TRBJ1-5; tentatively, D is TRBD1 (6 bases). The CDR3 is 15 residues long. V shed 1 base and J shed 4 bases, with 14 bases lying between them. Germline V gene lookup returns CDR1 GTSNPN and CDR2 SVGIG (reference sequence). The DNA read from the CDR3 is TGTGCCTGGAGTGCCGGGACAAATCTAAATCAGCCC. This codes for CAWSAGTNLNQP. Given in full, the CDR3 is CAWSAGTNLNQPQHF.

Concerning this clone itself: The DNA ends 3 residues before the CDR3 does, and the rest of the CDR3 is filled in from the germline J gene. The V call is TRBV5-1, the J call TRBJ1-2, with a possible D match to TRBD1 (6 bases). With 0 bases removed from V and 3 bases from J, the gap between germline ends came to 15 bases. CDR1 and CDR2 (germline): SGHRS, YFSETQ. This CDR3 comprises 16 residues. The DNA read from the CDR3 is TGCGCCAGCAGCTTGGGGGGGCCGGATGGGCACTATGGC. It codes for CASSLGGPDGHYG. The entire CDR3 is CASSLGGPDGHYGYTF.

About this clone: The read ends 3 residues early relative to the CDR3; the germline J gene fills the gap. The chain couples TRBV7-8 to TRBJ2-2, with 7 positions matching TRBD2. V was pared by 6 bases and J by 0 bases, with 13 bases of the junction left unmatched. CDR1 is SGHVS, CDR2 FQNEAQ, per germline. There are 18 residues in the CDR3. Incomplete CDR3 DNA: TGTGCCAGCAGTTCGGGGGGTTTGGTTTCCTCGAACACCGGGGAG. Translation gives CASSSGGLVSSNTGE. The CDR3 as a whole reads CASSSGGLVSSNTGELFF.

About this clone: The read gets to within 3 residues of the CDR3 end, and the germline J gene fills in the rest. The rearrangement joins TRBV5-1 to TRBJ2-5; the D gene is possibly TRBD2 (5 bases). Trimming cost V 4 bases and J 0 bases, with 10 bases left between them. Germline CDR1 is SGHRS and CDR2 is YFSETQ. The CDR3 totals 14 residues. The CDR3 reads CASSVSANQETQYF. The part of the CDR3 DNA that was read is TGCGCCAGCAGCGTTAGCGCGAACCAAGAGACC.

The CDR3 protein is CASSPGQGREKLFF. Incomplete CDR3 DNA: TGTGCCAGCAGCCCAGGACAGGGCCGGGAAAAA. The chain combines TRBV11-2 with TRBJ1-4; TRBD1 aligns across 8 bases. The read ends 3 residues early relative to the CDR3; the germline J gene fills the gap. The V and J ends lost 5 bases and 8 bases, in that order; junction bases with no gene match: 7. The CDR3 totals 14 residues. CDR1 and CDR2 (germline): SGHAT, FQNNGV.

Notes on this clone: The CDR3 end falls 3 residues outside the read, so it is completed with the germline J gene. This chain uses TRBV10-3 with TRBJ2-7, with 8 nucleotides matching TRBD2. The germline CDR1 and CDR2 sequences are ENHRY and SYGVKD. V lost 0 bases to trimming and J lost 6 bases; unmatched junction nucleotides: 7. The length of the CDR3 is 15 residues. CDR3 amino acids: CAISESNAGGAEQYF. CDR3 DNA (partial): TGTGCCATCAGTGAGTCGAATGCGGGAGGAGCCGAG.

The CDR3 spells CAWSVLPLPGELFF. The CDR3 DNA, read in part, is TGTGCCTGGAGTGTACTCCCACTCCCAGGGGAG. The gene calls are TRBV30 and TRBJ2-2; D not certain. The read gets to within 3 residues of the CDR3 end, and the germline J gene fills in the rest. The germline V and J ends were trimmed by 0 bases and 8 bases, with 13 bases remaining between them. The length of the CDR3 is 14 residues. CDR1 is GTSNPN, CDR2 SVGIG, per germline (reference sequence).

Points on this clone: The CDR3 end is not reached by the read, which stops 3 residues before it; the germline J gene fills it in. This chain joins TRBV20-1 and TRBJ2-3; 9 nucleotides agree with TRBD2. After removal of 0 bases from V and 2 bases from J, the junction contained 6 bases not matched to a gene. Germline CDR1 reads DFQATT; CDR2 reads SNEGSKA (reference sequence). This CDR3 has 16 amino acids. The CDR3 DNA, read in part, is TGCAGTGCTAGAGAGGGGCGGGGGGGCCTCACAGATACG. Amino acid sequence: CSAREGRGGLTDT. The complete CDR3 protein is CSAREGRGGLTDTQYF.

About this clone: The read finishes 3 residues shy of the CDR3 end, and the germline J gene is used to complete it. The gene calls are TRBV20-1 and TRBJ2-1; 9 bases are shared with TRBD2. CDR3 size: 14 residues. V was clipped by 3 bases and J by 2 bases; unmatched bases: 2. CDR1 is DFQATT and CDR2 is SNEGSKA in the germline V gene (reference sequence). The CDR3 protein is CSASGGRAYNEQFF. The covered CDR3 bases are TGCAGTGCTAGCGGCGGGAGGGCCTACAATGAG.

Concerning this clone: Read coverage stops 3 residues before the CDR3 terminus; the germline J gene supplies the remainder. The chain joins TRBV2 to TRBJ1-5, with 7 bases lining up with TRBD1. The germline V gene has CDR1 SNHLY and CDR2 FYNNEI. The CDR3 length is 14 residues. With V trimmed by 8 bases and J by 7 bases, 11 bases remained unmatched. The DNA read from the CDR3 is TGTGCCAGCCTCGACAGGGAGGGGAGGCAGCCC. Translation gives CASLDREGRQP. The whole CDR3 reads CASLDREGRQPQHF.

Worth noting for this clone: The sequence runs out 3 residues before the end of the CDR3; the remainder is reconstructed from the germline J gene. The chain is built from TRBV7-9 and TRBJ1-6; 7 nucleotides align to TRBD1. Germline trimming cut 4 bases from V and 5 bases from J; bases unmatched to any gene: 2. Germline CDR1 reads SEHNR; CDR2 reads FQNEAQ (reference sequence). The CDR3 consists of 14 residues. CDR3 DNA, as far as it was read: TGTGCCAGCAGCTACGACAGGGATAATTCACCC. Amino acid sequence: CASSYDRDNSP. The whole CDR3 protein is CASSYDRDNSPLHF.

CDR3 sequence reads: CASSEAGGHYEQYF. The part of the CDR3 DNA that was read is TGTGCCAGTAGCGAAGCGGGAGGGCACTACGAG. V and J are TRBV19 and TRBJ2-7; 10 bases are shared with TRBD2. Coverage ceases 3 residues before the CDR3 finishes, and the germline J gene fills in the end. CDR3 length: 14 residues. V gave up 6 bases and J gave up 3 bases; unmatched junction bases: 5. Germline CDR1 and CDR2: LNHDA and SQIVND (reference sequence).

A word on this clone: The CDR3 extends 3 residues past the end of the read, so its final part is completed from the germline J gene. J is TRBJ2-6 and V is TRBV30; D is uncertain. This CDR3 has 15 amino acids. V dropped 3 bases and J dropped 0 bases, with 9 bases sitting between them. Germline-derived CDR1 and CDR2 are GTSNPN and SVGIG (reference sequence). CDR3 DNA, as far as it was read: TGTGCCTGGAGAAGACTTACCTCTGGGGCCAACGTC. This sequence encodes CAWRRLTSGANV. The entire CDR3 protein reads CAWRRLTSGANVLTF.

The CDR3 sequence: CSAYSGDGTDTQYF. The sequenced CDR3 bases are TGCAGTGCTTATAGCGGGGATGGCACAGATACG. This chain uses TRBV20-1 with TRBJ2-3; 8 nucleotides agree with TRBD2. Read data end 3 residues before the CDR3 end; the end is taken from the germline J gene. Germline CDR1 DFQATT, CDR2 SNEGSKA (reference sequence). CDR3 length equals 14 residues. J gave up 1 base and V 5 bases, and 5 bases lay outside the gene matches.

For this clone: Sequencing ends 3 residues short of the CDR3 end; the germline J gene provides the rest. V gene TRBV30 combines with J gene TRBJ2-7; tentatively, D is TRBD1 (6 bases). V lost 3 bases, J lost 5 bases, and 17 bases lay in between. Germline lookup yields CDR1 GTSNPN and CDR2 SVGIG (reference sequence). CDR3 length: 14 residues. The CDR3 reads CAWSMSQGFHEQYF. The CDR3 bases that were read are TGTGCCTGGAGCATGTCCCAGGGGTTTCACGAG.

About this clone itself: The read falls 3 residues short of the CDR3 end, and the missing part is taken from the germline J gene. The chain is built from TRBV30 and TRBJ1-2; D is possibly TRBD1 (6 bases). Per the germline V gene, CDR1 is GTSNPN and CDR2 is SVGIG (reference sequence). This CDR3 region has 14 residues. Between the trimmed V and J ends, which lost 0 bases and 7 bases, there was a span of 15 bases. The part of the CDR3 DNA that was read is TGTGCCTGGAGTGTAGGGGGGGGATCTTTTGGC. Its translation: CAWSVGGGSFG. The whole CDR3 is CAWSVGGGSFGYTF. Full variable domain (rest looked up from reference TRBV30 and TRBJ1-2): SQTIHQWPATLVQPVGSPLSLECTVEGTSNPNLYWYRQAAGRGLQLLFYSVGIGQISSEVPQNLSASRPQDRQFILSSKKLLLSDSGFYLCAWSVGGGSFGYTFGSGTRLTVV.

Comments on this clone: The read halts 3 residues ahead of the CDR3 end, with the missing end drawn from the germline J gene. The V call is TRBV5-4, the J call TRBJ2-4; 13 bases are shared with TRBD2. This CDR3 has 13 amino acids. Germline assignment: CDR1 SGHNT and CDR2 YYREEE (reference sequence). This CDR3 reads CASKFGLAGVQYF. The CDR3 DNA, read in part, is TGTGCCAGCAAGTTTGGACTAGCGGGAGTT.

Turning to this clone: The read falls 3 residues short of the CDR3 end, and the missing part is taken from the germline J gene. The V and J genes are TRBV5-1 and TRBJ1-2, with D possibly matching TRBD1 (6 bases). The CDR3 loop spans 16 amino acids. Looked up from germline, CDR1 is SGHRS and CDR2 is YFSETQ. CDR3 loop: CASRLTETGLKEGYTF. CDR3 DNA (partial): TGCGCCAGCAGGCTTACCGAGACAGGATTGAAGGAAGGC.

On this clone: Sequencing ends 3 residues short of the CDR3 end; the germline J gene provides the rest. This chain joins TRBV10-3 and TRBJ2-7, with D possibly being TRBD1 or TRBD2 (6 bases each). Germline loops: CDR1 ENHRY, CDR2 SYGVKD. The V end lost 3 bases, the J end lost 1 base, and 10 bases lay between the germline ends. This CDR3 contains 14 residues. The CDR3 bases that were read are TGTGCCATCAGTGAAGGGGGAGGATCCTACGAG. Translation gives CAISEGGGSYE. The entire CDR3 reads CAISEGGGSYEQYF.

As regards this clone: Read coverage stops 3 residues before the CDR3 terminus; the germline J gene supplies the remainder. The chain uses TRBV7-3 and TRBJ2-1, with D possibly matching TRBD2 (6 bases). V was trimmed by 3 bases and J by 6 bases, leaving 9 bases between them. The CDR3 sequence is 13 residues long. Germline V CDR1 and CDR2: SGHTA, FQGTGA. CDR3 protein: CASSLVRGNEQFF. CDR3 bases read: TGTGCCAGCAGCTTGGTGCGGGGCAATGAG.

As concerns this clone: One junction end disagrees with the germline gene, perhaps due to a read error. The CDR3 is cut off 3 residues early in the read; its end comes from the germline J gene. This chain connects TRBV7-7 to TRBJ2-3; TRBD1 might be the D (5 bases). The CDR3 is made up of 14 amino acids. Germline CDR1 and CDR2: SSHAT and FNYEAQ (reference sequence). CDR3 loop: CASSPDIEQETQYF. CDR3 DNA, as far as it was read: TGTGCTAGCAGCCCGGACATAGAACAAGAGACG.

As regards this clone: The read halts 3 residues ahead of the CDR3 end, with the missing end drawn from the germline J gene. The chain employs TRBV18 and TRBJ2-2, with D maybe TRBD2 (6 bases). Germline CDR1 reads KGHSH; CDR2 reads LQKENI. V was shortened by 3 bases and J by 0 bases, with 8 bases between the two germline ends. The CDR3 contains 15 residues. CDR3 residues: CASSPWRANTGELFF. The CDR3 bases that were read are TGTGCCAGCTCACCGTGGAGGGCGAACACCGGGGAG.